This T cell receptor beta chain derives from a study of T cell responses to AZD1222 COVID-19 vaccine. Study-wide points: Clonal diversity was possibly underestimated, and the donors were mostly white British, with more females. Breadth and depth of Spike-specific TCRs rose after two AZD1222 doses. None of the repertoires were sampled until the peak T cell response had passed.

Clones were read by immunoSEQ multiplex PCR, and TCRdb kept only the in-frame ones, dropping some. The table includes around 130,000 clones, approximately 85% detected once. On this clone: The antigen remains undetermined.

V lost 6 bases, J lost 0 bases, and 9 bases lay in between. This CDR3 is built from 14 residues. Per the germline V gene, CDR1 is MNHEY and CDR2 is SVGAGI. The source of this sequence is an adult in good health. The genes are TRBV6-5 and TRBJ1-3, with D hard to call. Material: peripheral blood, obtained on day 0 of AZD1222 vaccination. The CDR3 is CASSPVGSGNTIYF. The CDR3 DNA reads TGTGCCAGCAGCCCCGTGGGCTCTGGAAACACCATATATTTT.